Listed below are T cell receptor beta chains from one sample, sequenced in a study of cytomegalovirus exposure and HLA in healthy donors. Assay: immunoSEQ multiplex PCR; the TCRdb copy retains only in-frame clones and omits some. The sample lists roughly 120,000 clones, 76% seen once, with under 15% in the top ten. Sequenced sample: PBMCs. The receptors were sampled from a young man in good health and CMV-seropositive. Both conserved end residues are part of each CDR3. The D gene is left open where the match is weak. Clone size is stated in some rows and not others, as once, few, many or a class when expanded.

J: TRBJ2-2
D: TRBD1
size: once
V: TRBV4-2
CDR3: CASSQEAARGSGELFF
DNA: TGTGCCAGCAGCCAAGAGGCGGCCAGGGGGTCCGGGGAGCTGTTTTTT

J: TRBJ2-2
D: NA
size: few
V: TRBV5-4
CDR3: CASSPHRENTGELFF
DNA: TGTGCCAGCAGCCCCCACCGAGAGAACACCGGGGAGCTGTTTTTT

J: TRBJ1-2
D: TRBD1
size: NA
V: TRBV5-1
CDR3: CASSISGTGGYGYTF
DNA: TGCGCCAGCAGCATAAGTGGGACAGGGGGCTATGGCTACACCTTC

J: TRBJ2-1
D: NA
size: NA
V: TRBV29-1
CDR3: CSVHRAPYNEQFF
DNA: TGCAGCGTACACAGGGCCCCCTACAATGAGCAGTTCTTC

J: TRBJ1-2
D: NA
size: NA
V: TRBV30
CDR3: CAWRGGRYGYTF
DNA: TGTGCCTGGAGGGGAGGTCGCTATGGCTACACCTTC

J: TRBJ1-2
D: TRBD1
size: NA
V: TRBV6-1
CDR3: CASSEESRDRGEGYTF
DNA: TGTGCCAGCAGTGAGGAATCGCGGGACAGGGGGGAAGGCTACACCTTC

J: TRBJ1-6
D: NA
size: once
V: TRBV30
CDR3: CACRGRTGVSPLHF
DNA: TGTGCCTGCCGCGGTCGAACGGGGGTCTCACCCCTCCACTTT

J: TRBJ1-2
D: TRBD1
size: NA
V: TRBV14
CDR3: CASSQDNTLTGGGGYTF
DNA: TGTGCCAGCAGCCAAGATAACACCCTGACAGGGGGTGGCGGCTACACCTTC

J: TRBJ1-1
D: NA
size: NA
V: TRBV7-3
CDR3: CASSLDGVRGEAFF
DNA: TGTGCCAGCAGCCTGGACGGGGTGAGAGGTGAAGCTTTCTTT

J: TRBJ1-3
D: NA
size: NA
V: TRBV5-1
CDR3: CASSSGLTTGNTIYF
DNA: TGCGCCAGCAGCTCGGGACTAACCACTGGAAACACCATATATTTT

J: TRBJ2-3
D: TRBD2
size: NA
V: TRBV19
CDR3: CASSIPGGGTDTQYF
DNA: TGTGCCAGTAGTATCCCTGGCGGGGGGACAGATACGCAGTATTTT

J: TRBJ1-2
D: NA
size: NA
V: TRBV27
CDR3: CASSSRGRGGGYTF
DNA: TGTGCCAGCAGTTCCCGGGGCAGGGGCGGTGGCTACACCTTC

J: TRBJ2-3
D: NA
size: NA
V: TRBV4-1
CDR3: CASSQEGGGPSTDTQYF
DNA: TGCGCCAGCAGCCAAGAAGGGGGGGGACCCTCCACAGATACGCAGTATTTT

J: TRBJ2-1
D: TRBD2
size: NA
V: TRBV5-6
CDR3: CASSRAGGSYNEQFF
DNA: TGTGCCAGCAGCCGAGCGGGGGGGTCCTACAATGAGCAGTTCTTC

J: TRBJ2-1
D: TRBD2
size: NA
V: TRBV4-3
CDR3: CASSPLTSGGLSYNEQFF
DNA: TGCGCCAGCAGCCCCCTGACTAGCGGGGGCCTATCCTACAATGAGCAGTTCTTC

J: TRBJ2-5
D: TRBD1
size: NA
V: TRBV11-2
CDR3: CASSLQRGQGETQYF
DNA: TGTGCCAGCAGCTTACAGAGGGGGCAGGGAGAGACCCAGTACTTC

J: TRBJ1-4
D: TRBD1
size: NA
V: TRBV6-5
CDR3: CASSSRQGGEKLFF
DNA: TGTGCCAGCAGTTCCCGACAGGGTGGTGAAAAACTGTTTTTT

J: TRBJ2-1
D: TRBD2
size: NA
V: TRBV5-1
CDR3: CASSAGDRSSYNEQFF
DNA: TGCGCCAGCAGCGCGGGAGACCGGAGCTCCTACAATGAGCAGTTCTTC

J: TRBJ2-3
D: TRBD2
size: NA
V: TRBV9
CDR3: CASSVDVGLAGPDTQYF
DNA: TGTGCCAGCAGCGTAGATGTTGGACTAGCGGGGCCAGATACGCAGTATTTT

J: TRBJ2-1
D: TRBD2
size: NA
V: TRBV19
CDR3: CASSPIAGGYNEQFF
DNA: TGTGCCAGTAGCCCAATAGCGGGGGGATACAATGAGCAGTTCTTC

J: TRBJ1-6
D: NA
size: NA
V: TRBV28
CDR3: CASTNYGEGHSPLHF
DNA: TGTGCCAGTACGAACTACGGAGAGGGCCATTCACCCCTCCACTTT

J: TRBJ1-2
D: TRBD1
size: NA
V: TRBV28
CDR3: CASSLYDGTGDHGYTF
DNA: TGTGCCAGCAGTTTATACGACGGGACAGGGGATCATGGCTACACCTTC

J: TRBJ1-5
D: NA
size: NA
V: TRBV7-2
CDR3: CASSLGLGGRPQHF
DNA: TGTGCCAGCAGCTTAGGGCTTGGAGGAAGGCCCCAGCATTTT

J: TRBJ1-2
D: NA
size: NA
V: TRBV11-2
CDR3: CASRATYRARNYGYTF
DNA: TGTGCCAGCAGAGCTACATACAGGGCACGTAACTATGGCTACACCTTC

J: TRBJ2-5
D: TRBD1
size: NA
V: TRBV5-4
CDR3: CASSLVAGDRETQYF
DNA: TGTGCCAGCAGCTTGGTGGCAGGGGACAGAGAGACCCAGTACTTC

J: TRBJ1-2
D: TRBD1
size: NA
V: TRBV6-5
CDR3: CASSPSQGAFRGYTF
DNA: TGTGCCAGCAGTCCTTCACAGGGGGCGTTTAGAGGCTACACCTTC